The 12 T cell receptor beta chains in this list originate from one sample, sequenced in a study of blood T cell repertoires in COVID-19. The method was immunoSEQ multiplex PCR; TCRdb's version includes in-frame clones alone and lacks a portion of them. In the table there are tens of thousands of clones, roughly 84% of which are singletons. Source material: peripheral blood. The receptors stem from a man aged 65 to 85 with acute or convalescent COVID-19.

The V and J genes are TRBV7-2 and TRBJ2-7; possible D gene TRBD1, 5 bases. Between the trimmed V and J ends, which lost 5 bases and 1 base, there was a span of 15 bases. The CDR3 is 15 amino acids. Germline V gives CDR1 SGHTA, CDR2 FQGNSA. CDR3 protein: CASSPNRTRSYEQYF. The CDR3 nucleotides are TGTGCCAGCAGCCCCAACCGGACACGATCCTACGAGCAGTACTTC.

The J gene is TRBJ2-5, the V gene TRBV30, with 12 bases aligning to TRBD2. Per germline, CDR1 GTSNPN and CDR2 SVGIG (reference sequence). This CDR3 is 17 amino acids long. J gave up 1 base and V 5 bases, and 11 bases lay outside the gene matches. This chain's CDR3 is CAWAPGTSGPLQETQYF. The DNA of the CDR3 is TGTGCCTGGGCCCCCGGGACTAGCGGGCCACTCCAAGAGACCCAGTACTTC.

The table lists this clone with a few counts. The rearrangement joins TRBV10-1 to TRBJ2-7; 7 bases fit TRBD1. This CDR3 has 12 residues. Germline CDR1 reads WNHNN; CDR2 reads SYGVQD (reference sequence). The J segment lost 0 bases and the V segment lost 8 bases, leaving 1 base of the junction unmatched. CDR3: CASGDSSYEQYF. The CDR3 coding sequence is TGCGCCAGCGGGGACAGCTCCTACGAGCAGTACTTC.

This clone was picked up a small number of times. The V and J genes are TRBV20-1 and TRBJ2-1; maybe TRBD2 (5 bases). Germline values: CDR1 DFQATT, CDR2 SNEGSKA (reference sequence). The V end was cut by 4 bases, the J end by 6 bases, with 7 bases between. The length of the CDR3 is 11 residues. The CDR3 is CSAKRVNEQFF. The CDR3 nucleotides are TGCAGTGCTAAGAGGGTCAATGAGCAGTTCTTC.

The chain uses TRBV9 and TRBJ2-3; D is possibly TRBD1 (6 bases). This CDR3 has 12 residues. Per germline, CDR1 SGDLS and CDR2 YYNGEE. With 6 bases removed from V and 3 bases from J, the gap between germline ends came to 8 bases. The CDR3 bases are TGTGCCAGCAATGACAGGACAGATACGCAGTATTTT. Its translation: CASNDRTDTQYF.

This rearrangement joins TRBV5-5 to TRBJ1-2; D call uncertain. Germline V lookup: CDR1 SGHKS, CDR2 YYEKEE (reference sequence). Trimming left V 5 bases short and J 5 bases short, with 10 bases between. This CDR3 spans 12 amino acids. In DNA, the CDR3 is TGTGCCAGCAGTTCTACAGCATATGGCTACACCTTC. This sequence encodes CASSSTAYGYTF.

The genes are TRBV2 and TRBJ2-2; D unresolved. Germline V gene sequence: CDR1 SNHLY, CDR2 FYNNEI. The CDR3 totals 14 residues. With 8 bases removed from V and 2 bases from J, the gap between germline ends came to 12 bases. This CDR3 reads CASSYTANTGELFF. CDR3 sequence (DNA): TGTGCCAGCTCGTACACAGCTAACACCGGGGAGCTGTTTTTT. Full variable domain (remainder filled in from reference TRBV2 and TRBJ2-2): EPEVTQTPSHQVTQMGQEVILRCVPISNHLYFYWYRQILGQKVEFLVSFYNNEISEKSEIFDDQFSVERPDGSNFTLKIRSTKLEDSAMYFCASSYTANTGELFFGEGSRLTVL.

This clone was counted once. This chain connects TRBV11-2 to TRBJ1-4; D may be TRBD1 (5 bases). Trimming took 4 bases from V and 5 from J, leaving 17 bases between them. The CDR3 loop spans 16 amino acids. Germline V gene sequence: CDR1 SGHAT, CDR2 FQNNGV. This chain's CDR3 is CASSSRVDIGNEKLFF. The CDR3 DNA is TGTGCCAGCAGCTCCAGGGTGGACATTGGAAATGAAAAACTGTTTTTT.

This clone was seen a single time. The gene calls are TRBV2 and TRBJ2-5; D is uncertain. V gave up 6 bases and J gave up 5 bases, with 7 bases separating them. The CDR3 is 11 amino acids. Germline CDR1 SNHLY, CDR2 FYNNEI. Here the CDR3 reads CASSALETQYF. The CDR3 DNA reads as TGTGCCAGCAGCGCGTTGGAGACCCAGTACTTC.

In DNA, the CDR3 is TGTGCCAGTAGTATTGGGGGGGCTCGCAATCAGCCCCAGCATTTT. Protein: CASSIGGARNQPQHF. This sequence joins TRBV19 and TRBJ1-5; D perhaps matches TRBD1 (6 bases). Germline CDR1 is LNHDA and CDR2 is SQIVND (reference sequence). The V end lost 3 bases, the J end lost 2 bases, and 11 bases lay between the germline ends. This CDR3 comprises 15 residues.

J is TRBJ1-1 and V is TRBV7-9, with a weak D call TRBD1 (6 bases). The V gene's germline CDR1 is SEHNR and CDR2 FQNEAQ (reference sequence). V was shortened by 1 base and J by 6 bases, with 12 bases between the two germline ends. The CDR3 is 14 residues long. CDR3 sequence (DNA): TGTGCCAGCAGCTTAGAGGCAGGGGCGGCTGAAGCTTTCTTT. Its translation: CASSLEAGAAEAFF.

The chain joins TRBV12-3 or TRBV12-4 to TRBJ1-2; D ambiguous. The CDR3 covers 12 residues. The V gene lost 3 bases and the J gene lost 6 bases, with 8 bases spanning the gap. In DNA form, the CDR3 reads TGTGCCAGCAGTTTTAGCTGGAATGGCTACACCTTC. Translation: CASSFSWNGYTF.